One sample yielded the 4 T cell receptor beta chains listed below, sequenced in a study of OX40 agonist ivuxolimab in advanced cancers. This table comes from immunoSEQ multiplex PCR, and its TCRdb copy is limited to in-frame clones, with some not included. The sample lists tens of thousands of clones, around nine tenths occurring once. Material: CD4+ or CD8+ T cells sorted from blood, obtained in a trial of the OX40 agonist ivuxolimab. The receptors originated from an adult with an advanced solid tumor such as melanoma, head and neck, liver or kidney cancer.

This chain connects TRBV9 to TRBJ2-5; 9 positions agree with TRBD2. Trimming cost V 1 base and J 2 bases; bases outside gene matches: 3. Per the germline V gene, CDR1 is SGDLS and CDR2 is YYNGEE. The CDR3 contains 15 residues. The CDR3 nucleotides read TGTGCCAGCAGCGTAATAGCGGGAGTTCAAGAGACCCAGTACTTC. It specifies CASSVIAGVQETQYF.

This clone was detected only a few times. The rearrangement joins TRBV7-8 to TRBJ1-4, with D uncertain. The CDR3 extends over 16 amino acids. Germline V lookup: CDR1 SGHVS, CDR2 FQNEAQ. The V gene lost 1 base and the J gene lost 11 bases, with 20 bases spanning the gap. CDR3 DNA sequence: TGTGCCAGCAGCTTAGGGGTGAATTCGGATTTCGGGAAACTGTTTTTT. Its translation: CASSLGVNSDFGKLFF.

The rearrangement uses TRBV28 and TRBJ2-1; D ambiguous. The germline V and J ends were trimmed by 3 bases and 7 bases, with 10 bases remaining between them. The germline V gene has CDR1 MDHEN and CDR2 SYDVKM. The CDR3 has 13 amino acids. CDR3 region: CASSFSLANEQFF. The CDR3 DNA reads as TGTGCCAGCAGTTTCAGCTTAGCTAATGAGCAGTTCTTC.

This chain uses TRBV20-1 with TRBJ2-5; D is ambiguous. This CDR3 spans 11 amino acids. The V gene's germline CDR1 is DFQATT and CDR2 SNEGSKA (reference sequence). The V end was cut by 5 bases, the J end by 5 bases, with 9 bases between. CDR3 DNA sequence: TGCAGTGCTGAGAGGACGGAGACCCAGTACTTC. This encodes CSAERTETQYF.